Listed below are T cell receptor beta chains from one sample, sequenced in a study of shared clonotypes between healthy human individuals. Profiling relied on immunoSEQ multiplex PCR, and the TCRdb table lists in-frame clones only, not all of them. The sample lists some 2 million clones, over 85% occurring once. The specimen sequenced was naive CD4+ T cells sorted from blood. The receptors come from a man between 18 and 29 years old in good health. The CDR3 runs from the conserved cysteine through the conserved F or W. The D gene is left open where the match is weak. Size is omitted from some rows. Given values are once, few, many or a class for expanded clones.

>.|.|TRBV5-1|TRBJ2-3
CASRTRTSSTDTQYF
TGCGCCAGCAGAACGCGGACATCTAGCACAGATACGCAGTATTTT
>.|.|TRBV30|TRBJ1-2
CAWSPDGNYGYTF
TGTGCCTGGAGTCCCGATGGAAACTATGGCTACACCTTC
>.|.|TRBV7-9|TRBJ1-6
CASSLLQGNSPLHF
TGTGCCAGCAGCTTACTACAGGGTAATTCACCCCTCCACTTT
>.|once|TRBV7-9|TRBJ2-7
CASRRDGLSYEQYF
TGTGCCAGCAGGAGGGACGGCCTCTCCTACGAGCAGTACTTC
>TRBD1|.|TRBV4-1|TRBJ2-7
CASSLETGGFYEQYF
TGCGCCAGCAGCCTAGAGACAGGGGGCTTCTACGAGCAGTACTTC
>.|few|TRBV7-6|TRBJ2-1
CASSPSWLSNEQFF
TGTGCCAGCAGCCCTAGCTGGCTCTCTAATGAGCAGTTCTTC
>TRBD2|once|TRBV2|TRBJ2-3
CASGEGTQYF
TGTGCCAGTGGGGAGGGTACGCAGTATTTT
>.|.|TRBV10-3|TRBJ1-2
CAISAEFRSYGYTF
TGTGCCATCAGTGCGGAGTTTAGGAGCTATGGCTACACCTTC
>.|.|TRBV5-4|TRBJ2-3
CASSLKQSTDTQYF
TGTGCCAGCAGCCTAAAACAGAGCACAGATACGCAGTATTTT
>.|.|TRBV5-1|TRBJ2-5
CASSHPQGRETQYF
TGCGCCAGCAGCCACCCGCAGGGGCGGGAGACCCAGTACTTC
>.|.|TRBV5-5|TRBJ1-1
CASSLEQFTEAFF
TGTGCCAGCAGCTTGGAACAGTTCACTGAAGCTTTCTTT
>.|.|TRBV2|TRBJ1-6
CASRDTGTGYSPLHF
TGTGCCAGCAGGGACACCGGGACCGGCTATTCACCCCTCCACTTT
>.|many|TRBV30|TRBJ1-6
CAWSVDRGGNSPLHF
TGTGCCTGGAGTGTAGACCGTGGGGGAAATTCACCCCTCCACTTT
>.|.|TRBV30|TRBJ1-6
CAWMRVNSPLHF
TGTGCCTGGATGAGGGTGAACTCACCCCTCCACTTT
>.|.|TRBV27|TRBJ2-5
CASSGFATQYF
TGTGCCAGCAGTGGATTCGCGACCCAGTACTTC
>.|.|TRBV27|TRBJ1-4
CASSPSSKRLFF
TGTGCCAGCAGTCCCTCCTCAAAAAGACTGTTTTTT
>TRBD1|once|TRBV28|TRBJ2-3
CASSFETGGRDTQYF
TGTGCCAGCAGTTTTGAGACAGGGGGCAGAGATACGCAGTATTTT
>.|.|TRBV5-1|TRBJ1-4
CASSLEGGTNEKLFF
TGCGCCAGCAGCTTGGAGGGAGGGACTAATGAAAAACTGTTTTTT
>TRBD1|.|TRBV18|TRBJ2-5
CASSSQGVGETQYF
TGTGCCAGCTCATCGCAGGGGGTTGGAGAGACCCAGTACTTC
>TRBD1|.|TRBV30|TRBJ1-1
CAWSLGQGGTEAFF
TGTGCCTGGAGCCTCGGACAGGGGGGTACTGAAGCTTTCTTT
>TRBD1|.|TRBV5-4|TRBJ2-5
CASSLAGGRGETQYF
TGTGCCAGCAGCTTGGCAGGGGGCCGAGGGGAGACCCAGTACTTC
>.|.|TRBV5-1|TRBJ2-5
CASSLVQGSFQETQYF
TGCGCCAGCAGCTTGGTCCAGGGGTCATTCCAAGAGACCCAGTACTTC
>TRBD2|.|TRBV5-4|TRBJ2-5
CASSLREGRETQYF
TGTGCCAGCAGCTTGCGGGAGGGTAGGGAGACCCAGTACTTC
>.|.|TRBV6-1|TRBJ2-2
CASTRTEDSSGELFF
TGTGCCAGCACCCGGACAGAGGATTCTTCCGGGGAGCTGTTTTTT
>TRBD2|.|TRBV19|TRBJ2-3
CASSIGTSGNTDTQYF
TGTGCCAGTAGTATCGGGACTAGCGGGAACACAGATACGCAGTATTTT
>TRBD1|.|TRBV10-2|TRBJ1-5
CASSGDRRNQPQHF
TGCGCCAGCAGTGGGGACAGGCGCAATCAGCCCCAGCATTTT
>.|.|TRBV7-9|TRBJ2-2
CASSFPPNTGELFF
TGTGCCAGCAGCTTCCCTCCGAACACCGGGGAGCTGTTTTTT
>TRBD1|.|TRBV2|TRBJ1-2
CASSEELGQLTDYTF
TGTGCCAGCAGTGAAGAGTTGGGACAGCTAACCGACTACACCTTC
>.|.|TRBV6-5|TRBJ2-1
CASSYSSSAFNEQFF
TGTGCCAGCAGTTACTCGTCTAGCGCCTTCAATGAGCAGTTCTTC
>.|.|TRBV10-1|TRBJ1-6
CASSETDRSNNSPLHF
TGCGCCAGCAGTGAAACCGACAGGAGCAACAATTCACCCCTCCACTTT
>.|.|TRBV19|TRBJ1-1
CASRFSGLNTEAFF
TGTGCCAGTAGATTCAGCGGACTTAACACTGAAGCTTTCTTT
>.|.|TRBV30|TRBJ1-3
CAWSDRTFIYF
TGTGCCTGGTCTGACAGGACCTTCATATATTTT
>.|.|TRBV25-1|TRBJ2-7
CASSEQGIHEQYF
TGTGCCAGCAGTGAACAGGGGATCCACGAGCAGTACTTC
>.|.|TRBV18|TRBJ2-2
CASSPLAGGGELFF
TGTGCCAGCTCACCACTGGCCGGAGGCGGGGAGCTGTTTTTT
>.|.|TRBV7-9|TRBJ1-3
CASSFGRATGNTIYF
TGTGCCAGCAGCTTCGGTAGGGCCACTGGAAACACCATATATTTT
>.|once|TRBV7-2|TRBJ1-2
CASSLAGRWAYGYTF
TGTGCCAGCAGCTTAGCGGGGCGTTGGGCGTATGGCTACACCTTC
>.|.|TRBV28|TRBJ2-3
CASSFAGSTDTQYF
TGTGCCAGCAGTTTTGCAGGAAGCACAGATACGCAGTATTTT
>TRBD2|.|TRBV7-9|TRBJ2-1
CASSLVGREWVYNEQFF
TGTGCCAGCAGCTTAGTTGGGCGGGAGTGGGTATACAATGAGCAGTTCTTC
>TRBD1|.|TRBV6-6|TRBJ2-2
CASTGQGVPGELFF
TGTGCCAGCACCGGACAGGGGGTCCCCGGGGAGCTGTTTTTT
>.|.|TRBV29-1|TRBJ1-2
CSVDTTSNYGYTF
TGCAGCGTTGACACGACGTCTAACTATGGCTACACCTTC
>.|.|TRBV9|TRBJ2-3
CASSVQPTSTDTQYF
TGTGCCAGCAGCGTTCAGCCTACTAGCACAGATACGCAGTATTTT
>.|.|TRBV14|TRBJ2-1
CASSQGAVGEQFF
TGTGCCAGCAGCCAAGGGGCGGTGGGTGAGCAGTTCTTC
>TRBD1|.|TRBV7-8|TRBJ2-3
CASRESGTGTTDTQYF
TGTGCCAGCAGGGAATCCGGGACAGGGACCACAGATACGCAGTATTTT
>.|.|TRBV4-1|TRBJ2-7
CASSTQIMGGVAYEQYF
TGCGCCAGCAGCACTCAGATCATGGGGGGAGTCGCCTACGAGCAGTACTTC
>TRBD1|.|TRBV7-9|TRBJ2-7
CGSGTGKYEQYF
TGTGGCTCGGGGACAGGAAAATACGAGCAGTACTTC
>TRBD2|.|TRBV12-5|TRBJ2-1
CASGLGLAGGAPFF
TGTGCTAGTGGTTTGGGGCTAGCGGGAGGGGCCCCGTTCTTC
>TRBD1|.|TRBV5-6|TRBJ1-2
CASRGTDRVSDGYTF
TGTGCCAGCAGGGGAACTGACAGGGTTTCGGATGGCTACACCTTC
>.|once|TRBV18|TRBJ2-5
CASSTGGTYETQYF
TGTGCCAGCTCGACCGGGGGGACATACGAGACCCAGTACTTC
>.|.|TRBV4-1|TRBJ1-4
CASSPDPASEKLFF
TGCGCCAGCAGCCCGGACCCCGCGAGTGAAAAACTGTTTTTT
>.|.|TRBV7-8|TRBJ1-4
CASSPRAGATNEKLFF
TGTGCCAGCAGCCCCCGGGCAGGGGCAACTAATGAAAAACTGTTTTTT
>.|.|TRBV28|TRBJ2-5
CASSFDPGSIETQYF
TGTGCCAGCAGTTTTGATCCCGGGAGTATCGAGACCCAGTACTTC
>.|.|TRBV5-6|TRBJ1-2
CASSLDTGLVYGYTF
TGTGCCAGCAGCTTGGATACGGGGCTGGTCTATGGCTACACCTTC